The sequence of this T cell receptor beta chain was determined in a study of T cells in localized non-small cell lung cancer. Profiled with immunoSEQ multiplex PCR; TCRdb holds only in-frame clones, not every one. The sample includes roughly 1,800 clones, about a fifth of them seen just once. General study points: With higher T cell density in blood came longer overall survival. Sequencing involved a lone tumor region, leaving heterogeneity possible. Uninvolved adjacent lung, not tumor, had the highest T cell clonality. A median of around 58 clones ranked among the top 100 in tumor appeared in adjacent lung.

In its sample, this clone was seen a few times. Its target is not known. This sample comprised lung tumor tissue, obtained before any cancer treatment. This clonotype originated in a male donor aged 60 or older with stage II lung adenocarcinoma.

The CDR3 spells CAWSQRGEKLFF. The DNA for the CDR3 is TGTGCCTGGAGCCAAAGAGGGGAAAAACTGTTTTTT. The chain combines TRBV30 with TRBJ1-4, with D unclear. Germline CDR1 and CDR2: GTSNPN and SVGIG (reference sequence). Trimming cost V 3 bases and J 8 bases, with 10 bases left between them. CDR3 length: 12 residues.